This T cell receptor beta chain was recovered during a study of blood T cell repertoires in COVID-19. Between the trimmed V and J ends, which lost 5 bases and 4 bases, there was a span of 11 bases. The CDR3 runs to 12 residues. The germline V gene encodes CDR1 SQVTM and CDR2 ANQGSEA. Some clones are missing from TCRdb's copy, which holds only in-frame ones; the method was immunoSEQ multiplex PCR. The sample holds around 400,000 clones, around 86% seen once. This clone was seen just once. Sequenced sample: PBMCs or T cells enriched from blood (not recorded which). The source of this sequence is a woman in her 50s who had recovered from COVID-19. J is TRBJ1-2 and V is TRBV29-1, with D perhaps TRBD1 (5 bases). The CDR3 reads CSVHGGPYGYTF. The CDR3 nucleotides read TGCAGCGTTCACGGGGGACCCTATGGCTACACCTTC.